This T cell receptor beta chain was documented in a study of Graves' ophthalmopathy and Graves' hyperthyroidism. Regarding the study as a whole: Most expanded clonotypes from thyroid (those above 0.001 frequency) were also found in blood.

As concerns this clonotype: What it binds is not known.

Trimming took 1 base from V and 8 from J; bases not matched to a gene: 9. The CDR3 is made up of 15 amino acids. CDR1 and CDR2 (germline): LNHNV, YYDKDF (reference sequence). TCR beta CDR3 amplification used RNA transcripts. HTBI primers primed a first-round RT-PCR, and a second-round multiplex PCR followed. From the multiplex PCR reads, TCRdb called clonotypes with MiXCR, one entry per CDR3 protein. The sample shows 200,000 to 300,000 distinct CDR3 sequences, around 50% of them seen only once. All donors with ophthalmopathy were recorded as having moderate-to-severe activity, CAS ≥3, NOSPECS ≥4 and a duration under 3 months. The authors isolated PBMCs from around 9.8 ml of fresh peripheral blood.

The V gene is TRBV15, the J gene TRBJ1-2; 8 bases line up with TRBD1. The sample consisted of peripheral blood. The receptor comes from an adult man with Graves' ophthalmopathy. The CDR3 loop is CATSRAPLTGEGYTF. The CDR3 DNA sequence: TGTGCCACCAGCAGAGCTCCCTTGACAGGGGAAGGCTACACCTTC. Supplemented by reference TRBV15 and TRBJ1-2, the full variable domain reads DAMVIQNPRYQVTQFGKPVTLSCSQTLNHNVMYWYQQKSSQAPKLLFHYYDKDFNNEADTPDNFQSRRPNTSFCFLDIRSPGLGDTAMYLCATSRAPLTGEGYTFGSGTRLTVV.